This passage covers 8 T cell receptor beta chains from one sample sequenced in a study of T-cell memory formation after mild COVID-19. TCRdb itself ran the 5' RACE reads through MiXCR, one entry per CDR3 protein. This sample has approximately 210,000 distinct CDR3 sequences, with about 17% found just once. Sequencing used PBMCs or a T cell subset sorted from them (not recorded which). These receptor sequences come from an adult woman who had mild COVID-19 (a few samples of this study predate the infection). Cell type and time point are not known.

In this sample, this clonotype turned up a few times. CDR3 amino acids: CASSLALRDEQFF. CDR3 DNA: TGTGCCAGCAGCTTAGCGTTAAGAGATGAGCAGTTCTTC. The chain links TRBV11-1 to TRBJ2-1; D remains ambiguous. The CDR3 covers 13 residues. Germline V gene sequence: CDR1 SGHAT, CDR2 FQDESV (reference sequence). The V end lost 0 bases, the J end lost 8 bases, and 8 bases lay between the germline ends.

This clonotype was counted between two and nine times. CDR3 nucleotide sequence: TGCAGCGTTAGACCGACAACCTCTGGAAACACCATATATTTT. Protein: CSVRPTTSGNTIYF. The chain couples TRBV29-1 to TRBJ1-3, with unresolved D. Deletions cut 5 bases from V and 0 bases from J, with 11 bases between. The CDR3 spans 14 residues. Germline-derived CDR1 and CDR2 are SQVTM and ANQGSEA.

The rearrangement uses TRBV24-1 and TRBJ2-1; maybe TRBD2 (6 bases). This CDR3 has 17 residues. The germline V and J ends were trimmed by 1 base and 0 bases, with 12 bases remaining between them. Germline CDR1 reads KGHDR; CDR2 reads SFDVKD. CDR3 in amino acids: CATSDFRAGSSYNEQFF. Here the CDR3 DNA reads TGTGCCACCAGTGATTTTCGGGCCGGGAGCTCCTACAATGAGCAGTTCTTC.

V is TRBV5-1 and J is TRBJ2-3, with 10 bases lining up with TRBD1. This CDR3 is 15 amino acids long. Germline-derived CDR1 and CDR2 are SGHRS and YFSETQ. V lost 4 bases to trimming and J lost 1 base; unmatched junction nucleotides: 3. The CDR3 sequence is CASSRTGGGTDTQYF. The CDR3 bases are TGCGCCAGCAGCCGGACAGGGGGTGGCACAGATACGCAGTATTTT. Based on the CDR3 plus reference TRBV5-1 and TRBJ2-3, the full variable domain is KAGVTQTPRYLIKTRGQQVTLSCSPISGHRSVSWYQQTPGQGLQFLFEYFSETQRNKGNFPGRFSGRQFSNSRSEMNVSTLELGDSALYLCASSRTGGGTDTQYFGPGTRLTVL.

The chain recombines TRBV10-3 with TRBJ2-1, with D unresolved. The CDR3 length is 12 residues. Deletions cut 3 bases from V and 6 bases from J, with 6 bases between. Germline CDR1 ENHRY, CDR2 SYGVKD. The CDR3 sequence: CAISEQLNEQFF. The CDR3 region has the DNA TGTGCCATCAGTGAACAGCTCAATGAGCAGTTCTTC.

This clonotype showed up just a few times. This rearrangement joins TRBV20-1 to TRBJ1-5; D not resolved. The CDR3 has 13 amino acids. CDR1 and CDR2 from the germline V gene are DFQATT and SNEGSKA (reference sequence). V gave up 2 bases and J gave up 7 bases, with 12 bases separating them. Here the CDR3 reads CSARRAVEQPQHF. CDR3 nucleotide sequence: TGCAGTGCTAGAAGGGCAGTTGAGCAGCCCCAGCATTTT.

The chain employs TRBV15 and TRBJ1-2; tentative D call: TRBD1 (5 bases). The germline V gene encodes CDR1 LNHNV and CDR2 YYDKDF (reference sequence). There are 16 residues in the CDR3. V lost 0 bases, J lost 8 bases, and 19 bases lay in between. The CDR3 here is CATSRESPLGVGGYTF. The CDR3 DNA reads as TGTGCCACCAGCAGAGAGTCTCCCTTAGGGGTCGGAGGCTACACCTTC.

This clonotype was seen only a few times. The chain carries TRBV7-2 and TRBJ2-5; 9 bases fit TRBD2. CDR3 length equals 16 residues. Unmatched junction bases numbered 8, after V lost 5 bases and J lost 1 base. Germline loops: CDR1 SGHTA, CDR2 FQGNSA. The CDR3 DNA reads as TGTGCCAGCAGCCCACCCCGAGCGGGAGGCCAAGAGACCCAGTACTTC. It translates to CASSPPRAGGQETQYF.